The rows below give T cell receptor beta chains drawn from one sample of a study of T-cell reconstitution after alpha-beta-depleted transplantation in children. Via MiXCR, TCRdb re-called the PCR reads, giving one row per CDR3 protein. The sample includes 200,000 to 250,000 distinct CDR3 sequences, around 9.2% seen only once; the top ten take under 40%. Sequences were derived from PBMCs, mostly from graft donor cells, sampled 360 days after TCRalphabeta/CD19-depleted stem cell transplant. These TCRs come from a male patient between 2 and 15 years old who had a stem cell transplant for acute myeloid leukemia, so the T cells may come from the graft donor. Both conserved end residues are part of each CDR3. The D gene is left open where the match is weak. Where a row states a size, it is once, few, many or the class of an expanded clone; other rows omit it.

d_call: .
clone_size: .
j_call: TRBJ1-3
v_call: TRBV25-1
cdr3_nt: TGTGCCAGCAGTCTAGGGGTAGCTGGAAACACCATATATTTT
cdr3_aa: CASSLGVAGNTIYF

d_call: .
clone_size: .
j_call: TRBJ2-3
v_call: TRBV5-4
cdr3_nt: TGTGCCAGCAGCGAGGACTTCAAGGATACGCAGTATTTT
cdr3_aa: CASSEDFKDTQYF

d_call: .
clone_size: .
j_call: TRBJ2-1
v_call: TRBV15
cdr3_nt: TGTGCCACCAGCCCTCGGGAATACAATGAGCAGTTCTTC
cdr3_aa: CATSPREYNEQFF

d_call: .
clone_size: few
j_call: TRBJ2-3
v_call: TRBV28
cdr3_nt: TGTGCCAGCAGTTGGGTAGTGGGTTCCCGCACAGATACGCAGTATTTT
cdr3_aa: CASSWVVGSRTDTQYF

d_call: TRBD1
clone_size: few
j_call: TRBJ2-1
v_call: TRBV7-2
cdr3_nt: TGTGCCAGCAGCTTATTTTTGACAGGGGGTTCTTACAATGAGCAGTTCTTC
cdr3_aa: CASSLFLTGGSYNEQFF

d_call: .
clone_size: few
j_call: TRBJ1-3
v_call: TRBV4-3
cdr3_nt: TGCGCCAGCAGCCAAGGTCGCGGGGTGGGACGTTCTCGCTCTGGAAACACCATATATTTT
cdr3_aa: CASSQGRGVGRSRSGNTIYF

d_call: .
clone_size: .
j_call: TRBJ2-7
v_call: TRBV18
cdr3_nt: TGTGCCAGCTCACCACCTTCCCACTACGAGCAGTACTTC
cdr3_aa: CASSPPSHYEQYF

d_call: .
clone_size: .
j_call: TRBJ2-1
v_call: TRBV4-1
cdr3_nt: TGCGCCAGCAGCCAAGGACCTCAGGGGCAGAAGAAGAATGAGCAGTTCTTC
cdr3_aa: CASSQGPQGQKKNEQFF

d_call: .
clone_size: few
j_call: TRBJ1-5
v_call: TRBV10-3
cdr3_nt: TGTGCCATCAGTGATTCTTCAGAGCGGCAGCCCCAGCATTTT
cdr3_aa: CAISDSSERQPQHF

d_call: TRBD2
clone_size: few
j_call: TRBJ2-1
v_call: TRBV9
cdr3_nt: TGTGCCAGCAGCGTCAGCGGGGATGTGGGAAATGAGCAGTTCTTC
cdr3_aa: CASSVSGDVGNEQFF

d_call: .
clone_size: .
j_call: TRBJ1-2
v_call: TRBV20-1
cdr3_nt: TGCAGTGCTAGAGATAGTGCCTATGGCTACACCTTC
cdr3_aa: CSARDSAYGYTF

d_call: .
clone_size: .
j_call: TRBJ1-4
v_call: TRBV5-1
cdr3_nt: TGCGCCAGCAGCTTGGCCACCGGGGGATGGGAAAAACTGTTTTTT
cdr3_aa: CASSLATGGWEKLFF

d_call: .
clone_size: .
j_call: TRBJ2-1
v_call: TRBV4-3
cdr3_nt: TGCGCCAGCAGCCAAGGCCTAGCGTTTTTGTCCTACAATGAGCAGTTCTTC
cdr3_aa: CASSQGLAFLSYNEQFF

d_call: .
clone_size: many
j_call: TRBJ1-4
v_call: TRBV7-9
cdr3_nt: TGTGCCAGCAGCGTGCGGCAGCCAACTAATGAAAAACTGTTTTTT
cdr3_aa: CASSVRQPTNEKLFF

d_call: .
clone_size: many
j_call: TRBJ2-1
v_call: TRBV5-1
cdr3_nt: TGCGCCAGCAGCTCCCTTAGCAACAATGAGCAGTTCTTC
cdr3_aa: CASSSLSNNEQFF

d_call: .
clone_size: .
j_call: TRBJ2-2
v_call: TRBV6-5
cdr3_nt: TGTGCCAGCAGTTACTCGCTTGACTACCACTACACCGGGGAGCTGTTTTTT
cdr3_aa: CASSYSLDYHYTGELFF

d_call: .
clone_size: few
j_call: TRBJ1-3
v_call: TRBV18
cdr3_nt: TGTGCCAGCTCACCTTCTGGGACTGGAAACACCATATATTTT
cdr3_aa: CASSPSGTGNTIYF

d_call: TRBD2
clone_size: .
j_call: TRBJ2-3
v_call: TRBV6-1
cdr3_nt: TGTGCCAGCAGTCCGCGGGGGGTCCGCACAGATACGCAGTATTTT
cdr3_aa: CASSPRGVRTDTQYF

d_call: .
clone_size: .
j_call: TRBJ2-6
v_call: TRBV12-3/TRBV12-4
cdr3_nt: TGTGCCAGCAGTTTTACCCTCCGTCTGGGGGCCAACGTCCTGACTTTC
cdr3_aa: CASSFTLRLGANVLTF

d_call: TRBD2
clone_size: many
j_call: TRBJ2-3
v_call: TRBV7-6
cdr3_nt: TGTGCCAGCAGTCCTACTAGCGGGCTAGATACGCAGTATTTT
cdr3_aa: CASSPTSGLDTQYF

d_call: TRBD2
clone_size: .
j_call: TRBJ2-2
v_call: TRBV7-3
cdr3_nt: TGTGCCAGCAGCTTATCGCGGGGGGGATCGGCCACCGGGGAGCTGTTTTTT
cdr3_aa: CASSLSRGGSATGELFF

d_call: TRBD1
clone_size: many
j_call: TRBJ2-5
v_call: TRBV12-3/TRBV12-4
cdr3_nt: TGTGCCAGCAGTCAAGGACAGGAGTGGGCCCAGTACTTC
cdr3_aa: CASSQGQEWAQYF

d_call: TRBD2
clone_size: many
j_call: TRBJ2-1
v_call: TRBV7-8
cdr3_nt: TGTGCCAGCAGTACGCGGGGGGGCCCCGCCTACAATGAGCAGTTCTTC
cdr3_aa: CASSTRGGPAYNEQFF

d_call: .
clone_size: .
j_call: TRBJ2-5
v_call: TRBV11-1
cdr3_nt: TGTGCCAGCAGCGTATCGGGGAGCGGAGAGACCCAGTACTTC
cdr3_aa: CASSVSGSGETQYF

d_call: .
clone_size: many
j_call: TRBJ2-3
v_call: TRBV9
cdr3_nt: TGTGCCAGCAGCGTCAGCGGGACAGCAGATACGCAGTATTTT
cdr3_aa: CASSVSGTADTQYF

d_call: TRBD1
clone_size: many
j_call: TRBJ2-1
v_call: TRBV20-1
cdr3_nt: TGCAGTGCCCCGGATCGGTGGGACAGGGGTGGGAATGAGCAGTTCTTC
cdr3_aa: CSAPDRWDRGGNEQFF

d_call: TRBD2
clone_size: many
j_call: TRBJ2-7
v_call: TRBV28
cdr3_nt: TGTGCCAGCAGTTTATTACCGGCGCTAGCGGGCATCGAGCAGTACTTC
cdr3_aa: CASSLLPALAGIEQYF

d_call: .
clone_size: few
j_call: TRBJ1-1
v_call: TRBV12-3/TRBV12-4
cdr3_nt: TGTGCCAGCACCCATAGTGGAACTGAAGCTTTCTTT
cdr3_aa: CASTHSGTEAFF

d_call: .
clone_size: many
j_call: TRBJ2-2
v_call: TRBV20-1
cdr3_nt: TGCAGTGCTAGGTTAACAGGGAACACCGGGGAGCTGTTTTTT
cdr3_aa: CSARLTGNTGELFF

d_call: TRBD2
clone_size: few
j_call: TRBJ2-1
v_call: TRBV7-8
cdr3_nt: TGTGCCAGCAGCAAAAGGAGCGGGGGCAATGAGCAGTTCTTC
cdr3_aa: CASSKRSGGNEQFF

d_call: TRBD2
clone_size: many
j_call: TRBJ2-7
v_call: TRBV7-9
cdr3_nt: TGTGCCAGCAGCTCCATAGCGGGGGCAGGCTCCTACGAGCAGTACTTC
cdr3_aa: CASSSIAGAGSYEQYF

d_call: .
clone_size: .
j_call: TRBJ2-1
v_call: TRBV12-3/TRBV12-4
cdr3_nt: TGTGCCAGCAGTTTAGTAGCTGCCCCATACAATGAGCAGTTCTTC
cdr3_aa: CASSLVAAPYNEQFF

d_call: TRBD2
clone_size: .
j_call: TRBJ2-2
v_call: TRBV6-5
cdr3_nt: TGTGCCAGCAGTTATCAAGTAGAGCTAGCGGGACCCCCCGGCGGGGAGCTGTTTTTT
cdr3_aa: CASSYQVELAGPPGGELFF

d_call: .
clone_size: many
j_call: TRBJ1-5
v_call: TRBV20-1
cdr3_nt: TGCAGTGCTAGGAGCCCCGAAAATCAGCCCCAGCATTTT
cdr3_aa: CSARSPENQPQHF

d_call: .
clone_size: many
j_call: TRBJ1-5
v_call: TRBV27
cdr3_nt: TGTGCCAGCAGCGACCGGGGGCTTGGCAATCAGCCCCAGCATTTT
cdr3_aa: CASSDRGLGNQPQHF

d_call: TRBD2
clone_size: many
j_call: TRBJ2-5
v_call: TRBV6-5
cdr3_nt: TGTGCCAGCAAGACTAGCGCGTTGTCAGAGACCCAGTACTTC
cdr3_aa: CASKTSALSETQYF

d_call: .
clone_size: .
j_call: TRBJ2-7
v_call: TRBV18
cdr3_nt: TGTGCCAGCTCACCAGGGACCGTCTCTCGGAACGAGCAGTACTTC
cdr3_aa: CASSPGTVSRNEQYF

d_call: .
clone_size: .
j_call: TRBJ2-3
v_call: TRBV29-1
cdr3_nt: TGCAGCGTTCCGGGCTGGGGGGCAGATACGCAGTATTTT
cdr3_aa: CSVPGWGADTQYF

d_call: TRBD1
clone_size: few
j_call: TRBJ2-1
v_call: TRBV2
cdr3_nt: TGTGCCAGCTGTCCTCACTCCACAGGGGGACATTACAATGAGCAGTTCTTC
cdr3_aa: CASCPHSTGGHYNEQFF

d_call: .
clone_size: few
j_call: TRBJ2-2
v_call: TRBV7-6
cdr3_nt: TGTGCCAGCAGCTTACGCGGGACGAACACCGGGGAGCTGTTTTTT
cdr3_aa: CASSLRGTNTGELFF

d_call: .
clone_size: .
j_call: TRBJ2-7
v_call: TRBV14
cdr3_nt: TGTGCCAGCAGCCACATATCGGTTGACGAGCAGTACTTC
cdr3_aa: CASSHISVDEQYF

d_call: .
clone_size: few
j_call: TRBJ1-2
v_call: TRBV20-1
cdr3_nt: TGCAGTGCTAGAGGGCTGACTCACCTCGGGGACTATGGCTACACCTTC
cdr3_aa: CSARGLTHLGDYGYTF

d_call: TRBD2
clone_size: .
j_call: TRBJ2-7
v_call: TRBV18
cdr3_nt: TGTGCCAGCTCACCAGGGAAGAGCGGGAGAGGATACGAGCAGTACTTC
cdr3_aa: CASSPGKSGRGYEQYF

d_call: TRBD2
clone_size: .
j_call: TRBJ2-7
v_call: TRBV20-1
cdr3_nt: TGCAGTGCTAGTAGGACTAGCGGCGCCTACGAGCAGTACTTC
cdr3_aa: CSASRTSGAYEQYF

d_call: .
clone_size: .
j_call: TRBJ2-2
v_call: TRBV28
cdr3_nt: TGTGCCAGCAAGGACCTCAGACCCCGGAACACCGGGGAGCTGTTTTTT
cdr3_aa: CASKDLRPRNTGELFF

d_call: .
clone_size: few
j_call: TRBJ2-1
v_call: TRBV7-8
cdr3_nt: TGTGCCAGCAGCTCGAAGTGGATCTGGGATGAGCAGTTCTTC
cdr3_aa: CASSSKWIWDEQFF

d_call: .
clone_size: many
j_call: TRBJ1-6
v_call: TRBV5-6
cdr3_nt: TGTGCCAGCAGCGCAAACATGAAGGCCCTCCACTTT
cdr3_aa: CASSANMKALHF

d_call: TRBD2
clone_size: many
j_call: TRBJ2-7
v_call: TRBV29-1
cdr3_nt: TGCAGCGTTGGAGTCGGGACTAACAGATACGAGCAGTACTTC
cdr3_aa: CSVGVGTNRYEQYF

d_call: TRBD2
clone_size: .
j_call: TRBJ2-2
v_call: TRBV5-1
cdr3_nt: TGCGCCAGCAGAGAGAGGACTAGCGGGAACACCGGGGAGCTGTTTTTT
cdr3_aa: CASRERTSGNTGELFF

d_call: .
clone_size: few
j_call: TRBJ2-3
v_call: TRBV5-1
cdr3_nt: TGCGCCAGCAGCCCCGCGGGCGCCGGGCCAGATACGCAGTATTTT
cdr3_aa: CASSPAGAGPDTQYF

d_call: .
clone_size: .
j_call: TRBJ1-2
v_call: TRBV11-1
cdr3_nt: TGTGCCAGCAGCCCACAGGCTAACTATGGCTACACCTTC
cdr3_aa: CASSPQANYGYTF

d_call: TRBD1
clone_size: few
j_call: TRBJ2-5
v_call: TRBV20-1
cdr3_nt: TGCAGTGCTTACGCAGGGGGCAGAGAGACCCAGTACTTC
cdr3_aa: CSAYAGGRETQYF

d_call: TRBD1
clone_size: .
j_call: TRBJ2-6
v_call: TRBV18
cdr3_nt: TGTGCCAGCTCACCCCGGGACAGCACCTCTGGGGCCAACGTCCTGACTTTC
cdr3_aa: CASSPRDSTSGANVLTF

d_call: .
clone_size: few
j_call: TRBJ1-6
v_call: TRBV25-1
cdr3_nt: TGTGCCAGCAGTGAATATATTCGGAATTCACCCCTCCACTTT
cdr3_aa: CASSEYIRNSPLHF

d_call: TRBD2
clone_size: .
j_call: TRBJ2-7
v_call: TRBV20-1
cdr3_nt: TGCAGTGCTAGCGTGGGACTAGCGGTAGGCTACGAGCAGTACTTC
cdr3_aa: CSASVGLAVGYEQYF